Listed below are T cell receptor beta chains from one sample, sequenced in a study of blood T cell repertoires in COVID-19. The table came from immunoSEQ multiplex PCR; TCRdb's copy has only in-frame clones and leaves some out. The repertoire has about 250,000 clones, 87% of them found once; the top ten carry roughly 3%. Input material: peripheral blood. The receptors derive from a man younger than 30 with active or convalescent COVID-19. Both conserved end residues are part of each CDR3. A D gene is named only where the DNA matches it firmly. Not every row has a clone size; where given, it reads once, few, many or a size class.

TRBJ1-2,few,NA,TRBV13,CASSAQGSSLVSGYTF,TGTGCCAGCAGCGCCCAGGGCTCTTCCCTGGTGAGTGGCTACACCTTC
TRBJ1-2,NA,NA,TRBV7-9,CASSYETDYGYTF,TGTGCCAGCAGCTATGAGACAGACTATGGCTACACCTTC
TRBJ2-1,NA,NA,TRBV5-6,CASSLALRLVTFEQFF,TGTGCCAGCAGCTTGGCCTTGAGACTAGTTACGTTTGAGCAGTTCTTC
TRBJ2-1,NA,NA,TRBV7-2,CASSSPGLTIGNEQFF,TGTGCCAGCAGCTCCCCCGGACTCACAATCGGGAATGAGCAGTTCTTC
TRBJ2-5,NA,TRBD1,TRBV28,CASSSTGGRQETQYF,TGTGCCAGCAGTTCAACAGGGGGGAGGCAAGAGACCCAGTACTTC
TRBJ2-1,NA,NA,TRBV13,CASSVGGPGLNEQFF,TGTGCCAGCAGCGTCGGCGGCCCCGGTCTTAATGAGCAGTTCTTC
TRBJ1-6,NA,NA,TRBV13,CASSFRGTTRSPLHF,TGTGCCAGCAGCTTTCGAGGCACTACGAGGTCACCCCTCCACTTT
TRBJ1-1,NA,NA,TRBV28,CASRVRQRNTEAFF,TGTGCCAGCAGAGTGAGGCAGAGGAACACTGAAGCTTTCTTT
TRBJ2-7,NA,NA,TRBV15,CATSRTRSFNEQYF,TGTGCCACCAGCAGGACTAGAAGTTTCAACGAGCAGTACTTC
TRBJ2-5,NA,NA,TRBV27,CASSLAAGEIQETQYF,TGTGCCAGCAGTTTGGCGGCAGGGGAAATCCAAGAGACCCAGTACTTC
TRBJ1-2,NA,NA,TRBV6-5,CASSYRGHGIFYGYTF,TGTGCCAGCAGTTACAGGGGACATGGAATATTCTATGGCTACACCTTC
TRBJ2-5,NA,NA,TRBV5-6,CASSKDPGETQYF,TGTGCCAGCAGCAAAGACCCGGGGGAGACCCAGTACTTC
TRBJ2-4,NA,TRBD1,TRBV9,CASSGGQGSAKNIQYF,TGTGCCAGCAGCGGTGGACAGGGTTCGGCCAAAAACATTCAGTACTTC
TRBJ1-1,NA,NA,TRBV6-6,CASRKKLGASNTEAFF,TGTGCCAGCAGGAAAAAGTTGGGGGCCTCGAACACTGAAGCTTTCTTT
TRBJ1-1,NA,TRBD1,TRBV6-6,CASTGQPNTEAFF,TGTGCCAGCACGGGACAGCCGAACACTGAAGCTTTCTTT
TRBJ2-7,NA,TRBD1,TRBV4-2,CASSQDRDRALREQYF,TGTGCCAGCAGCCAAGATAGGGACAGGGCCCTCCGCGAGCAGTACTTC
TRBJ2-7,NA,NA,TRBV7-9,CASSDYLGSEQYF,TGTGCCAGCAGCGATTATCTCGGGAGTGAGCAGTACTTC
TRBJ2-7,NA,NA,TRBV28,CASSLRYEQYF,TGTGCCAGCAGTTTGAGATACGAGCAGTACTTC
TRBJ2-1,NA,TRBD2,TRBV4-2,CASSQGRTSLGNEQFF,TGTGCCAGCAGCCAGGGGAGGACTAGTCTAGGGAATGAGCAGTTCTTC
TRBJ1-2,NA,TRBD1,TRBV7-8,CASSFGPGTGLPGRHGYTF,TGTGCCAGCAGCTTCGGCCCCGGGACAGGCCTTCCGGGGAGACATGGCTACACCTTC
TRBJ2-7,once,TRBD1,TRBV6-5,CASSYAPGQGVGEQYF,TGTGCCAGCAGTTACGCCCCGGGACAGGGGGTGGGGGAGCAGTACTTC
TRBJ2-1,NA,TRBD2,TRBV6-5,CASSSRGDPRNEQFF,TGTGCCAGCAGTTCTCGGGGGGACCCCCGGAATGAGCAGTTCTTC
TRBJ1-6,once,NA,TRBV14,CASSPFRDSPLHF,TGTGCCAGCAGCCCCTTTCGGGATTCACCCCTCCACTTT
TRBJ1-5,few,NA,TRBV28,CASGGGISNQPQHF,TGTGCCAGTGGGGGAGGGATAAGCAATCAGCCCCAGCATTTT
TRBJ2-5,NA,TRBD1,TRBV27,CASSPQGAGETQYF,TGTGCCAGCAGTCCACAGGGGGCGGGGGAGACCCAGTACTTC
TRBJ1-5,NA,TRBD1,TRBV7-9,CASSPRDSDQPQHF,TGTGCCAGCAGCCCCCGGGACAGTGATCAGCCCCAGCATTTT
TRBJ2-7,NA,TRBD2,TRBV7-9,CASSFESGGYYEQYF,TGTGCCAGCAGCTTTGAGTCGGGAGGGTATTACGAGCAGTACTTC
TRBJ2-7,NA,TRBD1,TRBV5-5,CASSLGTGGEQYF,TGTGCCAGCAGCTTAGGGACAGGGGGAGAGCAGTACTTC